This T cell receptor (beta chain) was documented in a study of tumor and adjacent non-tumor tissue in lung cancer. For the study at large: There were 12 adenocarcinoma, a couple of squamous cell carcinoma and 1 small cell lung cancer cases.

General observations from the study: TCR diversity was significantly greater in tumor than normal lung tissue.

TCRbeta libraries were built with three rounds of nested PCR, modified from ARM-PCR. TCRdb analysed the multiplex PCR reads with MiXCR anew, one entry per CDR3 protein. This sample has approximately 140,000 distinct CDR3 sequences, with approximately 66% found just once. Concerning this clonotype: The antigen is unknown. A read error may explain this, as a much larger clone is one base away.

This sample's RNA came from whole unsorted tissue. Sequenced material: lung tumor tissue. The origin of this receptor is a man aged 60 to 69 with small cell lung cancer.

As DNA, the CDR3 is TGCGCCAGCAGCTTTCAAAGCGTAGCTTTCTTT. Its protein is CASSFQSVAFF. The chain recombines TRBV5-1 with TRBJ1-1; D is ambiguous. The CDR3 covers 11 residues. V lost 2 bases, J lost 10 bases, and 9 bases lay in between. The germline V gene encodes CDR1 SGHRS and CDR2 YFSETQ.